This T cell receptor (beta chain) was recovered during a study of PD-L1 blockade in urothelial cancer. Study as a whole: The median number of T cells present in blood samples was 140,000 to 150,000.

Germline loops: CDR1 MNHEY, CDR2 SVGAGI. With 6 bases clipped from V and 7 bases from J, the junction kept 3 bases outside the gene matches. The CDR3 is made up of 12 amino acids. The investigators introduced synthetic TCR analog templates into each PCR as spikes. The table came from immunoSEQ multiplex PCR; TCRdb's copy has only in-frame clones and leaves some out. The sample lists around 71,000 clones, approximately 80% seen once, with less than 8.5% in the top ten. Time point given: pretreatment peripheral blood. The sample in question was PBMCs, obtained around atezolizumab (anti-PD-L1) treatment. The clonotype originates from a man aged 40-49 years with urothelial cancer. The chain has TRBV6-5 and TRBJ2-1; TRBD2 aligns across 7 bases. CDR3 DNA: TGTGCCAGCAGCGCCGGGGGGAATGAGCAGTTCTTC. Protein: CASSAGGNEQFF.